This TCR beta chain was retrieved from a study of CD8+ T cells in alopecia areata. In the study overall: Treated patients swallowed 5 to 10 mg of oral tofacitinib twice daily. Study conclusions and caveats: Compared with normal scalp, lesional scalp had higher clonality and more expanded CD8+ clones.

As the sequencing template, cDNA was produced by extracting RNA and reverse transcribing it. The table came from immunoSEQ multiplex PCR; TCRdb's copy has only in-frame clones and leaves some out. Of about 180,000 clones listed, 50% to 70% were seen once; the top ten hold roughly 15%. This CDR3 contains 14 residues. V was shortened by 0 bases and J by 4 bases, with 9 bases between the two germline ends. Germline V gene lookup returns CDR1 GTSNPN and CDR2 SVGIG (reference sequence). As regards this clone: Its antigen remains unknown.

Samples from alopecia areata patients were lesional scalp punch biopsies and peripheral blood. This receptor was taken from a human donor with alopecia areata. This chain connects TRBV30 to TRBJ1-4; D not certain. Sequenced here: CD4+ T cells sorted from blood, sampled at week 0. Here the CDR3 DNA reads TGTGCCTGGAGTGTTAGGAGTAATAATGAAAAACTGTTTTTT. Protein sequence: CAWSVRSNNEKLFF.